This TCR beta chain was documented in a study of cytomegalovirus exposure and HLA in healthy donors. The CDR3 has 15 residues. V lost 6 bases, J lost 0 bases, and 5 bases stayed unmatched. Germline V CDR1 and CDR2: SNHLY, FYNNEI. The PCR used 60 Vbeta and 13 Jbeta primers. Measured with immunoSEQ multiplex PCR; TCRdb has only the in-frame clones, and not every one. This sample yields about 140,000 clones, of which roughly 80% are seen a single time; around 1.3% belongs to the top ten. The sample taken for sequencing was PBMCs. This receptor was obtained from a female donor in good health and CMV-seronegative. V is TRBV2 and J is TRBJ2-3, with 8 bases matching TRBD1. The CDR3 spells CASRTDRGSTDTQYF. The DNA for the CDR3 is TGTGCCAGCAGAACCGACAGGGGCAGCACAGATACGCAGTATTTT.